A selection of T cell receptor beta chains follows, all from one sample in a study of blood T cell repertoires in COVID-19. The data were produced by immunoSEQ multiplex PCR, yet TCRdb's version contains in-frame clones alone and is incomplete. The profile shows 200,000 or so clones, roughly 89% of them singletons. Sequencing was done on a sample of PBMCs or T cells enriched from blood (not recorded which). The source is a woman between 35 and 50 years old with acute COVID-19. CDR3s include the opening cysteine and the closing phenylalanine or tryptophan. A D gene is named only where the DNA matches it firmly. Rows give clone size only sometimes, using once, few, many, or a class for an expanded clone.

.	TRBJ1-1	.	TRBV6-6	CASSPWLGTGLFF	TGTGCCAGCAGCCCGTGGTTGGGAACAGGGCTCTTCTTT
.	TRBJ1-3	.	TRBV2	CASSSPNGGTIYF	TGTGCCAGCAGTTCCCCCAACGGAGGCACCATATATTTT
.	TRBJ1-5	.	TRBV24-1	CATSTTGTQPQHF	TGTGCCACCAGTACAACAGGGACACAGCCCCAGCATTTT
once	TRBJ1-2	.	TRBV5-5	CASSLDYLIGTRRVNYGYTF	TGTGCCAGCAGCTTGGATTATTTGATCGGGACAAGACGGGTTAACTATGGCTACACCTTC
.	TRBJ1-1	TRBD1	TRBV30	CASRTGGVNTEAFF	TGTGCCTCTAGGACAGGGGGCGTGAACACTGAAGCTTTCTTT
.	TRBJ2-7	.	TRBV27	CASSATPKLHEQYF	TGTGCCAGCAGTGCCACCCCCAAACTTCACGAGCAGTACTTC
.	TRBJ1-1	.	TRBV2	CASRTGMNTEAFF	TGTGCCAGCCGAACAGGGATGAACACTGAAGCTTTCTTT
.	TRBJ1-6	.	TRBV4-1	CASSQQTGLGNSPLHF	TGCGCCAGCAGCCAGCAAACAGGGTTGGGAAATTCACCCCTCCACTTT
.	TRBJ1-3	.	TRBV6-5	CASSYSQARLWNTIYF	TGTGCCAGCAGTTACTCCCAGGCCCGGCTTTGGAACACCATATATTTT
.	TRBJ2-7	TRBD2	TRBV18	CASSRLAGGPNEQYF	TGTGCCAGCTCTCGGCTAGCGGGGGGGCCTAACGAGCAGTACTTC
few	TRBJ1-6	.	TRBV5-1	CASSAGMDNSPLHF	TGCGCCAGCAGCGCGGGGATGGATAATTCACCCCTCCACTTT
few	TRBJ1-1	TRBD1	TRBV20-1	CSASPLGQGATEAFF	TGCAGTGCTAGTCCCTTGGGACAGGGGGCGACTGAAGCTTTCTTT
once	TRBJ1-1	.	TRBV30	CACSSGGVAFF	TGTGCCTGCAGTAGCGGAGGTGTGGCTTTCTTT
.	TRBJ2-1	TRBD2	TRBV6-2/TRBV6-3	CASSTLSGGYNEQFF	TGTGCCAGCAGTACCCTTAGCGGGGGGTACAATGAGCAGTTCTTC